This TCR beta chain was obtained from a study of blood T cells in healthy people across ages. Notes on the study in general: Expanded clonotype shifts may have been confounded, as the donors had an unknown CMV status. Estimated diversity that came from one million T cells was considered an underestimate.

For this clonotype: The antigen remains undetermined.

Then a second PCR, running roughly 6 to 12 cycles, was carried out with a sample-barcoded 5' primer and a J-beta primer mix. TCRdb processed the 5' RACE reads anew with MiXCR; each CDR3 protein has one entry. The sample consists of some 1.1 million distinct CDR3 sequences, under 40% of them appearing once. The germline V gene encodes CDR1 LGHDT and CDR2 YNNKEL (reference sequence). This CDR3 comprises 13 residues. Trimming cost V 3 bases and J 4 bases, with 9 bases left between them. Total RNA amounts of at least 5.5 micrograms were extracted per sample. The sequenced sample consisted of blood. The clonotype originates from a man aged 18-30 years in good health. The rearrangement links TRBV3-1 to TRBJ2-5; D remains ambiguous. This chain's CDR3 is CASSQNPGETQYF. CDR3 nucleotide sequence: TGTGCCAGCAGCCAGAATCCCGGAGAGACCCAGTACTTC.